One sample yielded the 20 T cell receptor beta chains listed below, sequenced in a study of cytomegalovirus exposure and HLA in healthy donors. Both 60 Vbeta primers and 13 Jbeta primers went into the PCR. The repertoire was sequenced with immunoSEQ multiplex PCR; TCRdb's copy has only in-frame clones and lacks some. The data contain some 140,000 clones, around 73% of them seen just once; the ten biggest clones take up approximately 1.2%. Sequencing input: PBMCs. These receptors all come from a man aged 50 to 59 in good health and CMV-seronegative.

This chain links TRBV30 with TRBJ1-3, with D maybe TRBD1 (6 bases). The CDR3 has 12 amino acids. The germline V gene encodes CDR1 GTSNPN and CDR2 SVGIG (reference sequence). The V end was cut by 4 bases, the J end by 4 bases, with 8 bases between. This CDR3 reads CAWTGEGNTIYF. In DNA form, the CDR3 reads TGTGCCTGGACAGGGGAGGGAAACACCATATATTTT.

This clone has just a few counts. The rearrangement joins TRBV9 to TRBJ2-3; D is possibly TRBD2 (5 bases). V was cut by 3 bases and J by 2 bases, with 13 bases left in between. Germline lookup yields CDR1 SGDLS and CDR2 YYNGEE. The CDR3 sequence is 15 residues long. CDR3 residues: CASSGGGGVTDTQYF. DNA for the CDR3: TGTGCCAGCAGCGGGGGTGGAGGTGTCACAGATACGCAGTATTTT.

With respect to this clone: The junction departs from the called germline gene at one end, perhaps through a read error. As DNA, the CDR3 is TGTGCCAGCAGTGCGCGGGAAGTAACTAATGAAAAACTGCTTTTT. This codes for CASSAREVTNEKLLF. The rearrangement joins TRBV25-1 to TRBJ1-4; D is unclear. There are 15 residues in the CDR3. Germline values: CDR1 MGHDK, CDR2 SYGVNS. Looking up the rest from reference TRBV25-1 and TRBJ1-4 gives the full variable domain: EADIYQTPRYLVIGTGKKITLECSQTMGHDKMYWYQQDPGMELHLIHYSYGVNSTEKGDLSSESTVSRIRTEHFPLTLESARPSHTSQYLCASSAREVTNEKLLFGSGTQLSVL.

This clone was observed once. This CDR3 is also generated by other DNA sequences in the sample. The chain links TRBV2 to TRBJ2-7; TRBD1 matches 10 bases. CDR1 SNHLY and CDR2 FYNNEI come from the germline V gene. The CDR3 has 14 amino acids. J lost 0 bases, V lost 6 bases, and 2 bases had no gene match. CDR3 sequence reads: CASSRDRGSYEQYF. CDR3 DNA: TGTGCCAGCAGCCGGGACAGGGGCTCCTACGAGCAGTACTTC. Full variable domain (outside the CDR3, taken from reference TRBV2 and TRBJ2-7): EPEVTQTPSHQVTQMGQEVILRCVPISNHLYFYWYRQILGQKVEFLVSFYNNEISEKSEIFDDQFSVERPDGSNFTLKIRSTKLEDSAMYFCASSRDRGSYEQYFGPGTRLTVT.

The chain links TRBV7-2 to TRBJ1-2; D may be TRBD1 (6 bases). Trimming pared 2 bases from V and 3 bases from J, leaving 16 bases between. CDR1 is SGHTA and CDR2 is FQGNSA in the germline V gene. The CDR3 spans 16 residues. The CDR3 spells CASSLFPQGGDYGYTF. The CDR3 DNA reads as TGTGCCAGCAGCTTATTCCCACAGGGTGGAGACTATGGCTACACCTTC.

This clone was observed a handful of times. The rearrangement uses TRBV5-6 and TRBJ2-5, with D tentatively TRBD1 (8 bases). CDR1 is SGHDT, CDR2 YYEEEE, per germline. Trimming removed 5 bases at V and 3 bases at J, with 14 bases between. CDR3 length equals 14 residues. The DNA of the CDR3 is TGTGCCAGCAGGGGGGGGACAGGAGAAGAGACCCAGTACTTC. It translates to CASRGGTGEETQYF.

The chain uses TRBV28 and TRBJ2-5; perhaps TRBD1 as D (5 bases). This CDR3 comprises 14 residues. V gave up 6 bases and J gave up 2 bases, with 13 bases separating them. Looked up from germline, CDR1 is MDHEN and CDR2 is SYDVKM. The CDR3 loop is CASSPIDRQETQYF. CDR3 sequence (DNA): TGTGCCAGCAGCCCGATCGACAGACAAGAGACCCAGTACTTC.

Comment on this clone: The junction departs from the called germline gene at one end, perhaps through a read error. The chain couples TRBV7-7 to TRBJ2-7; 7 nucleotides agree with TRBD1. CDR3 length: 13 residues. CDR1 is SSHAT, CDR2 FNYEAQ, per germline (reference sequence). Written as DNA, the CDR3 is TGTGCTAGCAGCTCGCGACAGGGTCGGGAGCAGTACTTC. This encodes CASSSRQGREQYF.

This chain joins TRBV5-8 and TRBJ2-1, with 9 bases that match TRBD2. This CDR3 comprises 15 residues. The trim removed 5 bases at V and 3 bases at J, leaving 6 bases unmatched. Germline V gene lookup returns CDR1 SGHTS and CDR2 YDEGEE. CDR3 region: CASSPSGMIYNEQFF. The CDR3 DNA reads as TGTGCCAGCAGTCCTAGCGGGATGATCTACAATGAGCAGTTCTTC.

The rearrangement uses TRBV29-1 and TRBJ2-5; 7 nucleotides match TRBD1. The CDR3 consists of 12 residues. The V and J ends lost 5 bases and 1 base, in that order; junction bases with no gene match: 1. CDR1 and CDR2 (germline): SQVTM, ANQGSEA. The CDR3 DNA reads as TGCAGCGTTACAGGGGTCCAAGAGACCCAGTACTTC. Translated: CSVTGVQETQYF.

CDR3 sequence: CASSVGGGEETQYF. As DNA, the CDR3 is TGTGCCAGCAGCGTGGGGGGAGGGGAAGAGACCCAGTACTTC. The chain joins TRBV2 to TRBJ2-5; 7 bases map to TRBD2. The germline V gene encodes CDR1 SNHLY and CDR2 FYNNEI. The trim removed 6 bases at V and 3 bases at J, leaving 7 bases unmatched. The CDR3 has 14 residues. Drawing the rest from reference TRBV2 and TRBJ2-5, the complete variable domain is EPEVTQTPSHQVTQMGQEVILRCVPISNHLYFYWYRQILGQKVEFLVSFYNNEISEKSEIFDDQFSVERPDGSNFTLKIRSTKLEDSAMYFCASSVGGGEETQYFGPGTRLLVL.

This clone appeared a single time. V is TRBV7-8 and J is TRBJ1-5; maybe TRBD1 (6 bases). V dropped 4 bases and J dropped 1 base, with 14 bases sitting between them. Germline V gene lookup returns CDR1 SGHVS and CDR2 FQNEAQ. The CDR3 is 16 amino acids. CDR3 protein: CASSSGTPGSNQPQHF. The CDR3 DNA is TGTGCCAGCAGCTCCGGGACACCCGGGAGCAATCAGCCCCAGCATTTT.

This clone appeared once. The chain is built from TRBV5-1 and TRBJ2-7; 9 positions agree with TRBD1. CDR1 SGHRS and CDR2 YFSETQ come from the germline V gene. V lost 0 bases to trimming and J lost 6 bases; unmatched junction nucleotides: 7. The CDR3 runs to 15 residues. The CDR3 protein is CASSLAGDRVAEQYF. The CDR3 DNA follows: TGCGCCAGCAGCTTGGCGGGGGACAGGGTAGCCGAGCAGTACTTC. The full variable domain, in which reference TRBV5-1 and TRBJ2-7 provide the parts outside the CDR3, is KAGVTQTPRYLIKTRGQQVTLSCSPISGHRSVSWYQQTPGQGLQFLFEYFSETQRNKGNFPGRFSGRQFSNSRSEMNVSTLELGDSALYLCASSLAGDRVAEQYFGPGTRLTVT.

The V call is TRBV2, the J call TRBJ1-5; D may be TRBD1 (5 bases). This CDR3 region has 14 residues. Trimming stripped 4 bases from V and 4 bases from J, with 11 bases between. From germline, CDR1 is SNHLY and CDR2 FYNNEI. Here the CDR3 reads CASSVAGFNQPQHF. The CDR3 region has the DNA TGTGCCAGCAGTGTGGCAGGGTTTAATCAGCCCCAGCATTTT.

The chain has TRBV7-2 and TRBJ2-2; the match to TRBD2 covers 8 bases. V lost 2 bases to trimming and J lost 7 bases; unmatched junction nucleotides: 6. Germline V lookup: CDR1 SGHTA, CDR2 FQGNSA. The CDR3 spans 15 residues. DNA for the CDR3: TGTGCCAGCAGCTTAAACGGGAGGGCGATCGGGGAGCTGTTTTTT. As protein: CASSLNGRAIGELFF.

In its sample, this clone was seen a few times. The chain recombines TRBV6-1 with TRBJ1-1; tentative D call: TRBD1 (5 bases). V was cut by 5 bases and J by 6 bases, with 13 bases left in between. The germline CDR1 and CDR2 sequences are MNHNS and SASEGT. The CDR3 has 13 amino acids. As DNA, the CDR3 is TGTGCCAGCAGTAGCACCACGGGGGCTGAAGCTTTCTTT. It yields the protein CASSSTTGAEAFF.

The gene calls are TRBV10-3 and TRBJ2-2; D may be TRBD1 (6 bases). The CDR3 runs to 13 residues. Deletions cut 7 bases from V and 5 bases from J, with 11 bases between. Germline CDR1 reads ENHRY; CDR2 reads SYGVKD. CDR3 nucleotide sequence: TGTGCCATCACCTACAGGGAAACCGGGGAGCTGTTTTTT. This codes for CAITYRETGELFF.

The V and J genes are TRBV5-1 and TRBJ2-7, with TRBD1 matching 11 bases. This CDR3 is built from 14 residues. Germline V gene data show CDR1 as SGHRS and CDR2 as YFSETQ. After removal of 4 bases from V and 2 bases from J, the junction contained 2 bases not matched to a gene. CDR3 nucleotide sequence: TGCGCCAGCAGCGTGGACAGGGGGCCCTACGAGCAGTACTTC. Translated: CASSVDRGPYEQYF.

This chain links TRBV28 with TRBJ2-3; tentatively, D is TRBD2 (6 bases). CDR3 length: 17 amino acids. Trimming took off 4 bases at V and 4 bases at J, with 21 bases between the two ends. Germline V gene lookup returns CDR1 MDHEN and CDR2 SYDVKM. The CDR3 nucleotides are TGTGCCAGCAGTTCCCCCCCTTGGCGGGAACTGGCAGATACGCAGTATTTT. Amino acids: CASSSPPWRELADTQYF.

In its sample, this clone was seen a few times. The chain carries TRBV28 and TRBJ2-7; 9 nucleotides align to TRBD1. Germline V gene data show CDR1 as MDHEN and CDR2 as SYDVKM. This CDR3 has 15 amino acids. J lost 4 bases, V lost 6 bases, and 10 bases had no gene match. The CDR3 protein is CASSFGQGSVYEQYF. CDR3 in DNA: TGTGCCAGCAGCTTCGGACAGGGGAGCGTTTACGAGCAGTACTTC.